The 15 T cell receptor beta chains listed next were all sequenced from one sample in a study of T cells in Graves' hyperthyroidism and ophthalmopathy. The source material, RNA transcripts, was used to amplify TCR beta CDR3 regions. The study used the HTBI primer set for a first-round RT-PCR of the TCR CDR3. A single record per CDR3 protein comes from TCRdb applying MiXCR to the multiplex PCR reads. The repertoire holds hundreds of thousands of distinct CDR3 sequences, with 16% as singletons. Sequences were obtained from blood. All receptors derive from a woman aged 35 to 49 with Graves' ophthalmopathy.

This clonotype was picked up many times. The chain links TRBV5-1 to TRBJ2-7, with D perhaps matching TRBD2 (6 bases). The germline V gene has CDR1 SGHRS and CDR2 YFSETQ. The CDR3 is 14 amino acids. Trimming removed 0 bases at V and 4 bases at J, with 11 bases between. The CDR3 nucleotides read TGCGCCAGCAGCTTGGGGTGGGGGGATTACGAGCAGTACTTC. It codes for CASSLGWGDYEQYF.

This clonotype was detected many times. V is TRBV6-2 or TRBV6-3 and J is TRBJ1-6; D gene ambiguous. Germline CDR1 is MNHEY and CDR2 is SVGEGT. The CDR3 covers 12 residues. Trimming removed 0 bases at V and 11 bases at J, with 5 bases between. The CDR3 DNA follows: TGTGCCAGCAGTTACTCGAAGCCACCCCTCCACTTT. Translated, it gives CASSYSKPPLHF.

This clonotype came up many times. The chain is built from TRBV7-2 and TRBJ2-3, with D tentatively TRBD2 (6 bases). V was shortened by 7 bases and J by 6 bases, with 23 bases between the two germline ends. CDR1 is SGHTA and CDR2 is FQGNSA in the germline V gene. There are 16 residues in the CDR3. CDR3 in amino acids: CASTRPGTSGGDTQYF. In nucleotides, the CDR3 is TGTGCCAGCACACGACCCGGGACCTCTGGGGGGGATACGCAGTATTTT.

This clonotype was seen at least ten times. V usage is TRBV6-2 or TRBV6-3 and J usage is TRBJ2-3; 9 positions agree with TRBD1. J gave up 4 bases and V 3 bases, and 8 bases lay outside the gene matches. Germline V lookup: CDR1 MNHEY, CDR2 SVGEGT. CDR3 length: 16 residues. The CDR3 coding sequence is TGTGCCAGCAGTTATACCCCGGGACAGGGTGCAGATACGCAGTATTTT. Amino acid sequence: CASSYTPGQGADTQYF.

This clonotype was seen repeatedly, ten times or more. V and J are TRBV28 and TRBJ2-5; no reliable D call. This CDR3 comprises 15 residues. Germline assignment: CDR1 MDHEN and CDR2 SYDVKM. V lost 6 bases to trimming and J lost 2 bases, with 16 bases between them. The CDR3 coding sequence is TGTGCCAGCAGCCGACCCGTGCCGGTACAAGAGACCCAGTACTTC. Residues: CASSRPVPVQETQYF.

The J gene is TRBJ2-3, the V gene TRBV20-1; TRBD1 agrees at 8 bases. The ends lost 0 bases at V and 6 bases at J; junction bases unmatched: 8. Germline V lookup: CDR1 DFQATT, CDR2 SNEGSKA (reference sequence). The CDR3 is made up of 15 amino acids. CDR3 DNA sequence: TGCAGTGCTAGAGATAATGCGGGACAGGACGATACGCAGTATTTT. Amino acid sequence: CSARDNAGQDDTQYF.

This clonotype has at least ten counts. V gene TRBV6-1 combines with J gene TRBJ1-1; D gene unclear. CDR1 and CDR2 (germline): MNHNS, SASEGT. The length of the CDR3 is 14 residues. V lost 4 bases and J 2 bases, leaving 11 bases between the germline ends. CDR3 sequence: CASSAAEENTEAFF. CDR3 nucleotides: TGTGCCAGCAGTGCGGCGGAAGAAAACACTGAAGCTTTCTTT.

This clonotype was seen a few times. CDR3 region: CASSQAGRGEKLFF. In DNA, the CDR3 is TGCGCCAGCAGCCAAGCCGGCAGGGGTGAAAAACTGTTTTTT. The V call is TRBV4-1, the J call TRBJ1-4; weak D call: TRBD1 (6 bases). The CDR3 is 14 residues long. Trimming took off 1 base at V and 7 bases at J, with 10 bases between the two ends. Germline V CDR1 and CDR2: MGHRA, YSYEKL.

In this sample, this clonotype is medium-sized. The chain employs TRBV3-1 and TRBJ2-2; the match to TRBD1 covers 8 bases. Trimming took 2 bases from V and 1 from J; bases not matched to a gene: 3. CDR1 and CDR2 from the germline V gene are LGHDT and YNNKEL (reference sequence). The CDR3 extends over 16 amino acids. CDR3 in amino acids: CASSQLGTGNTGELFF. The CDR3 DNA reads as TGTGCCAGCAGCCAATTGGGGACAGGGAACACCGGGGAGCTGTTTTTT.

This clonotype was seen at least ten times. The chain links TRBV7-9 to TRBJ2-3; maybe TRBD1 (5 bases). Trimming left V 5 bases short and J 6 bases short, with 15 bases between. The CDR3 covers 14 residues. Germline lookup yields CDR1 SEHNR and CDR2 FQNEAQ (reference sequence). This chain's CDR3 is CASSLGHGMDTQYF. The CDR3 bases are TGTGCCAGCAGCCTGGGGCACGGAATGGATACGCAGTATTTT.

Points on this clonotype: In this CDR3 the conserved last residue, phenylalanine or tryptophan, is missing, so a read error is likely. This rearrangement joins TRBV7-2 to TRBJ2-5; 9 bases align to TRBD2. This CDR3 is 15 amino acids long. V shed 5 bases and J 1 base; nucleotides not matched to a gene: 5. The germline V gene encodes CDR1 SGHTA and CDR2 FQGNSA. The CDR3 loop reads CASSVVAGAQETQYL. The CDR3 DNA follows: TGTGCCAGCAGCGTTGTAGCGGGGGCCCAAGAGACCCAGTACCTC.

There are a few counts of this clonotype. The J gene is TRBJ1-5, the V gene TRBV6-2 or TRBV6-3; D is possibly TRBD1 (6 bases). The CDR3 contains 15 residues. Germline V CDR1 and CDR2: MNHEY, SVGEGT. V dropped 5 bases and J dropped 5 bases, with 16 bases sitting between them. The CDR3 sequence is CASSTETGWHQPQHF. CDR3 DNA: TGTGCCAGCAGTACCGAGACAGGATGGCATCAGCCCCAGCATTTT.

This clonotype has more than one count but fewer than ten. CDR3 in amino acids: CAISALGTTSEAFF. The CDR3 coding sequence is TGTGCCATCTCAGCCTTAGGGACAACTTCTGAAGCTTTCTTT. The V call is TRBV10-3, the J call TRBJ1-1; D may be TRBD1 (6 bases). The germline CDR1 and CDR2 sequences are ENHRY and SYGVKD. The V end was cut by 8 bases, the J end by 6 bases, with 19 bases between. The CDR3 sequence is 14 residues long.

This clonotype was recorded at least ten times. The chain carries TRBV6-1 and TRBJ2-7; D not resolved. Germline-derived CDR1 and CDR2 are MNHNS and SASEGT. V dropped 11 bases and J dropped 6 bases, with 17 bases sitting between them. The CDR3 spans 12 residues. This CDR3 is CAVARAIFEQYF. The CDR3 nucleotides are TGTGCCGTAGCTAGGGCCATTTTCGAGCAGTACTTC.

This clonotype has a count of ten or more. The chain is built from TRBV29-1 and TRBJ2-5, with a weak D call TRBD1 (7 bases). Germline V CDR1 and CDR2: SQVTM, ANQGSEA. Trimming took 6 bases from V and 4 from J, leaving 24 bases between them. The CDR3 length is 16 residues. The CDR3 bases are TGCAGCGTCCCAGTGGAGGGGGCGCAAAGGCGAGAGACCCAGTACTTC. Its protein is CSVPVEGAQRRETQYF.